This TCR beta chain was observed in a study of shared clonotypes between healthy human individuals. Study-wide results and limits: Clonotype sharing among the donors was expected to vary with sequencing depth. Researchers sampled blood only, noting tissue repertoires likely differ. Genetic and exposure-history diversity was limited by the few donors.

Comment on this clone: The antigen is undetermined.

The repertoire was sequenced with immunoSEQ multiplex PCR; TCRdb's copy has only in-frame clones and lacks some. Of fewer than 550,000 clones in the sample, 60% to 80% were seen once. There are 14 residues in the CDR3. Trimming left V 2 bases short and J 4 bases short, with 10 bases between. Germline lookup yields CDR1 MNHEY and CDR2 SMNVEV (reference sequence). The rearrangement joins TRBV27 to TRBJ2-3; D might be TRBD1 (5 bases). The clonotype comes from a woman in her thirties or forties in good health. Some clones in this sample may be carry-over from other donors' samples. Sequenced sample: PBMCs. The CDR3: CASSLHDSPDTQYF. The CDR3, as DNA: TGTGCCAGCAGTTTACATGACAGCCCAGATACGCAGTATTTT.